This T cell receptor beta chain originates from a study of T cells after yellow fever vaccination. Across the study: The authors prepared low-cell-number fractions using SMART-Seq v4 Ultra Low Input. General study points: Contamination of FACS-sorted repertoires by abundant clonotypes from the bulk population could occur. Clones from primary vaccination mostly reappeared after the booster (around 97% CD4, approximately 91% CD8).

This clonotype was observed a handful of times. Its cognate antigen is unknown. Generation of TCR cDNA used 5'RACE template switching (which added a universal primer site and UMIs). TCRdb processed the 5' RACE reads anew with MiXCR; each CDR3 protein has one entry. The table has 300,000 to 350,000 distinct CDR3 sequences, approximately 4% seen once. Germline V gives CDR1 SGHTA, CDR2 FQGTGA. This CDR3 is built from 13 residues. V was shortened by 5 bases and J by 5 bases, with 10 bases between the two germline ends. This TCR was sampled from a man aged 18 to 29 who received the YFV17D yellow fever vaccine. The sequenced sample was PBMCs, obtained 15 days after the yellow fever booster vaccination. The J gene is TRBJ2-1, the V gene TRBV7-3, with D unresolved. The CDR3 here is CASSPSLHNEQFF. In nucleotides, the CDR3 is TGTGCCAGCAGCCCCTCCCTCCACAATGAGCAGTTCTTC. Full variable domain (outside the CDR3, taken from reference TRBV7-3 and TRBJ2-1): GAGVSQTPSNKVTEKGKYVELRCDPISGHTALYWYRQSLGQGPEFLIYFQGTGAADDSGLPNDRFFAVRPEGSVSTLKIQRTERGDSAVYLCASSPSLHNEQFFGPGTRLTVL.